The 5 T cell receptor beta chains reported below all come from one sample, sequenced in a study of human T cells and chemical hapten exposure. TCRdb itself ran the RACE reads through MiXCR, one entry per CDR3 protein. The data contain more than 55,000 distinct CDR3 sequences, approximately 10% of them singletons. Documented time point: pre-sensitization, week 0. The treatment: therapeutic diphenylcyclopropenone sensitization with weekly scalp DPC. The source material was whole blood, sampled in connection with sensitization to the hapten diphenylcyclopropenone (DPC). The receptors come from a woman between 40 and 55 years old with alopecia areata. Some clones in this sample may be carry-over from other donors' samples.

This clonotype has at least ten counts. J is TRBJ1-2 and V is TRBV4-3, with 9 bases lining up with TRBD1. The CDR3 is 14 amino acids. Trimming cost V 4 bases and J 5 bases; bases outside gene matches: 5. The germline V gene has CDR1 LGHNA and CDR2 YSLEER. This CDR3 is CASSPAGTGYGYTF. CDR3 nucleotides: TGCGCCAGCAGCCCGGCCGGGACAGGGTATGGCTACACCTTC.

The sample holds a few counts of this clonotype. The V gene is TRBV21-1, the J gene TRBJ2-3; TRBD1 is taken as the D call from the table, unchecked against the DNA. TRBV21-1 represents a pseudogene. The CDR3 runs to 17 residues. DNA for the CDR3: TGTGCCAGCAGCAAAGTCGTCCTGGGGGTCCCCACAGATACGCAGTATTTT. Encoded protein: CASSKVVLGVPTDTQYF.

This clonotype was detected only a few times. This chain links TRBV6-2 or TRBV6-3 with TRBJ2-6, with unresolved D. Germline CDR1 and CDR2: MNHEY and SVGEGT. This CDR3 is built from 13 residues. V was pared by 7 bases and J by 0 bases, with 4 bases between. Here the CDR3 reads CASINSGANVLTF. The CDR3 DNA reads TGTGCCAGCATTAACTCTGGGGCCAACGTCCTGACTTTC.

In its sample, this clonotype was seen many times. Here the CDR3 reads CASSLRRAAPSTDTQYF. The CDR3 DNA sequence: TGTGCCAGCAGCTTACGTCGTGCAGCACCCAGCACAGATACGCAGTATTTT. The chain carries TRBV7-2 and TRBJ2-3; D not certain. V lost 2 bases and J lost 0, with 15 bases in between. Germline loops: CDR1 SGHTA, CDR2 FQGNSA. The CDR3 has 17 residues.

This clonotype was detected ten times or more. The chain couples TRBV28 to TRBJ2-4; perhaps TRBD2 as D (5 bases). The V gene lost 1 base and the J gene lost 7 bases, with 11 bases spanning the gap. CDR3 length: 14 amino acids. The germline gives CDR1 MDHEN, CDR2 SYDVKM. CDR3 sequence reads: CASSLSGLGNIQYF. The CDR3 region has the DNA TGTGCCAGCAGTTTATCGGGGTTAGGGAACATTCAGTACTTC.